The 19 T cell receptor beta chains given below trace back to one sample, sequenced in a study of cytomegalovirus exposure and HLA in healthy donors. In the PCR, 60 Vbeta and 13 Jbeta primers were used. Here immunoSEQ multiplex PCR was the method, and the copy in TCRdb shows in-frame clones only, minus some. The sample contains around 220,000 clones, 70% to 80% of which appear only once. The sequenced sample consisted of PBMCs. The source is a young woman in good health and CMV-seronegative.

This clone came up a few times. The rearrangement uses TRBV2 and TRBJ2-2, with D possibly TRBD1 on 7 matching bases. From germline, CDR1 is SNHLY and CDR2 FYNNEI. This CDR3 has 15 residues. V shed 7 bases and J shed 4 bases, with 16 bases lying between them. CDR3 in DNA: TGTGCCAGCACGTCGCCCCAGGGGGGCACCGGGGAGCTGTTTTTT. This sequence encodes CASTSPQGGTGELFF.

With respect to this clone: Other DNA sequences from this sample encode an identical CDR3 as well. The gene calls are TRBV7-2 and TRBJ2-5; D is possibly TRBD2 (5 bases). CDR1 and CDR2 (germline): SGHTA, FQGNSA. This CDR3 contains 11 residues. The germline V and J ends were trimmed by 5 bases and 5 bases, with 6 bases remaining between them. This CDR3 is CASSPGETQYF. CDR3 bases: TGTGCCAGCAGCCCGGGGGAGACCCAGTACTTC.

The chain is built from TRBV19 and TRBJ2-1, with 9 nucleotides matching TRBD2. Germline V gene data show CDR1 as LNHDA and CDR2 as SQIVND (reference sequence). The CDR3 spans 16 residues. V was pared by 5 bases and J by 5 bases, with 10 bases of the junction left unmatched. Here the CDR3 reads CASSAAAGGLDNEQFF. The DNA for the CDR3 is TGTGCCAGTAGTGCCGCTGCGGGGGGGTTAGACAATGAGCAGTTCTTC.

This clone was detected only a few times. This chain links TRBV14 with TRBJ2-7, with 7 positions matching TRBD1. The germline CDR1 and CDR2 sequences are SGHDN and FVKESK. The CDR3 consists of 14 residues. The J segment lost 4 bases and the V segment lost 4 bases, leaving 7 bases of the junction unmatched. In DNA, the CDR3 is TGTGCCAGCAGCCGACAGGGTTTGGGGTACGAGCAGTACTTC. Translating gives CASSRQGLGYEQYF.

V gene TRBV18 combines with J gene TRBJ2-3; 9 positions agree with TRBD1. V was clipped by 6 bases and J by 3 bases; unmatched bases: 10. Germline V gene sequence: CDR1 KGHSH, CDR2 LQKENI. The CDR3 runs to 16 residues. In DNA, the CDR3 is TGTGCCAGCTCCCCTAACAGGGGGCTGAAAACAGATACGCAGTATTTT. Its protein is CASSPNRGLKTDTQYF.

A note on this clone: One end of the junction varies from germline; a read error may be responsible. This sequence joins TRBV19 and TRBJ1-6; TRBD1 agrees at 10 bases. The CDR3 has 18 residues. Per germline, CDR1 LNHDA and CDR2 SQIVND (reference sequence). Written as DNA, the CDR3 is TGTGCCACTAGTATAGGGACAGGGGCCAGCTCCTATAATTCACCCCTCCACTTT. This sequence encodes CATSIGTGASSYNSPLHF.

The DNA for the CDR3 is TGTGCCAGCTCACCACGGCCAGCGGGAGATACCGGGGAGCTGTTTTTT. Translation: CASSPRPAGDTGELFF. The V and J genes are TRBV18 and TRBJ2-2; 8 bases are shared with TRBD2. The CDR3 covers 16 residues. Germline values: CDR1 KGHSH, CDR2 LQKENI. V lost 1 base and J lost 5; bases outside the gene matches: 6.

CDR3 region: CASSQTTRGTSGGNEQFF. The CDR3, as DNA: TGCGCCAGCAGCCAGACTACCCGCGGGACTAGCGGAGGCAATGAGCAGTTCTTC. This sequence joins TRBV5-1 and TRBJ2-1; 11 bases fit TRBD2. This CDR3 spans 18 amino acids. Germline CDR1 is SGHRS and CDR2 is YFSETQ. Trimming removed 4 bases from V and 6 bases from J; junction bases left unmatched: 15.

Note on this clone: The junction does not match germline at one end; this may be a read error. Other DNA sequences in this sample translate to the same CDR3. The chain joins TRBV15 to TRBJ2-7, with 7 nucleotides matching TRBD1. Germline V gene sequence: CDR1 LNHNV, CDR2 YYDKDF (reference sequence). CDR3 size: 15 residues. The CDR3 region has the DNA TGTGCCACCAGCAGCCCACGGACAGGCTCCTACGAGCAGTACTTT. As protein: CATSSPRTGSYEQYF.

The V call is TRBV9, the J call TRBJ2-7, with 9 bases that match TRBD1. Per the germline V gene, CDR1 is SGDLS and CDR2 is YYNGEE. V lost 2 bases, J lost 2 bases, and 5 bases stayed unmatched. CDR3 size: 15 residues. The DNA of the CDR3 is TGTGCCAGCAGCGTTGACGGGACAGGGCCCTACGAGCAGTACTTC. This sequence encodes CASSVDGTGPYEQYF.

The CDR3 DNA reads TGTGCCAGCTCGACAGGGTTGGATCAGCCCCAGCATTTT. This sequence encodes CASSTGLDQPQHF. J is TRBJ1-5 and V is TRBV18, with 7 bases identical to TRBD1. CDR3 length equals 13 residues. V dropped 6 bases and J dropped 5; count of bases not matched to a gene: 4. CDR1 is KGHSH, CDR2 LQKENI, per germline.

The chain links TRBV5-6 to TRBJ1-1; D might be TRBD1 (6 bases). The CDR3 covers 13 residues. Per the germline V gene, CDR1 is SGHDT and CDR2 is YYEEEE. V lost 4 bases and J 4 bases, leaving 11 bases between the germline ends. Written as DNA, the CDR3 is TGTGCCAGCAGCGTCGTGGGGGCCACTGAAGCTTTCTTT. It codes for CASSVVGATEAFF.

The DNA of the CDR3 is TGTGCCAGCATCATAGACAGGAGAGATTATAATTCACCCCTCCACTTT. It translates to CASIIDRRDYNSPLHF. This chain uses TRBV6-6 with TRBJ1-6, with TRBD1 as a possible D gene (6 bases). CDR3 size: 16 residues. V lost 7 bases and J 4 bases, leaving 17 bases between the germline ends. In germline, CDR1 is MNHNY, CDR2 SVGAGI (reference sequence).

This rearrangement joins TRBV7-9 to TRBJ2-1; 8 bases fit TRBD2. After removal of 6 bases from V and 3 bases from J, the junction contained 7 bases not matched to a gene. Looked up from germline, CDR1 is SEHNR and CDR2 is FQNEAQ (reference sequence). The CDR3 covers 15 residues. The CDR3 loop is CASRSSGVGYNEQFF. In DNA, the CDR3 is TGTGCCAGCAGGAGTAGCGGGGTGGGCTACAATGAGCAGTTCTTC.

CDR3: CASSNQGMGLYEQYF. The CDR3 nucleotides read TGTGCCAGTAGTAATCAGGGGATGGGTCTCTACGAGCAGTACTTC. The chain has TRBV19 and TRBJ2-7; perhaps TRBD1 as D (6 bases). The CDR3 has 15 residues. Germline assignment: CDR1 LNHDA and CDR2 SQIVND (reference sequence). V lost 4 bases, J lost 3 bases, and 16 bases lay in between.

This clone was counted once. The chain is built from TRBV6-5 and TRBJ2-2; D is perhaps TRBD2 (5 bases). Per the germline V gene, CDR1 is MNHEY and CDR2 is SVGAGI. The CDR3 sequence is 14 residues long. V was cut by 4 bases and J by 6 bases, with 12 bases left in between. CDR3 in DNA: TGTGCCAGCAGTTCCTTCGGACTTGCCGGGGAGCTGTTTTTT. It is translated as CASSSFGLAGELFF.

The chain carries TRBV9 and TRBJ1-2; D gene uncertain. V lost 3 bases, J lost 0 bases, and 15 bases lay in between. The CDR3 runs 16 residues. Germline CDR1 SGDLS, CDR2 YYNGEE. The CDR3 region has the DNA TGTGCCAGCAGCGGGGGAGACGAGTGGACTAACTATGGCTACACCTTC. This encodes CASSGGDEWTNYGYTF. The complete variable domain, with remaining parts taken from reference TRBV9 and TRBJ1-2, reads DSGVTQTPKHLITATGQRVTLRCSPRSGDLSVYWYQQSLDQGLQFLIQYYNGEERAKGNILERFSAQQFPDLHSELNLSSLELGDSALYFCASSGGDEWTNYGYTFGSGTRLTVV.

The genes are TRBV29-1 and TRBJ1-1; the D gene is possibly TRBD1 (5 bases). Between the trimmed V and J ends, which lost 4 bases and 3 bases, there was a span of 12 bases. CDR1 is SQVTM and CDR2 is ANQGSEA in the germline V gene. The CDR3 runs 13 residues. The CDR3 sequence is CSVARAQDTEAFF. The DNA for the CDR3 is TGCAGCGTTGCCAGGGCCCAGGACACTGAAGCTTTCTTT.

The V and J genes are TRBV19 and TRBJ2-1, with 8 positions matching TRBD1. CDR3 length: 16 residues. The V gene's germline CDR1 is LNHDA and CDR2 SQIVND (reference sequence). V dropped 3 bases and J dropped 6; count of bases not matched to a gene: 10. CDR3 loop: CASSIYETGQGNEQFF. Here the CDR3 DNA reads TGTGCCAGTAGTATTTACGAGACCGGACAGGGCAATGAGCAGTTCTTC.